Presented here are 9 T cell receptor beta chains from one specimen sequenced in a study of identical twins. TCRdb called the 5' RACE reads again in MiXCR, with one record for every CDR3 protein. The sample yields around 470,000 distinct CDR3 sequences, 13% to 15% seen once. These sequences were also reported in another study, on yellow fever vaccine responses in identical twins.

The specimen sequenced was CD4+ T cells sorted from blood. These receptors originate from a woman under 30 in good health.

This clonotype has only a few counts. This chain uses TRBV12-5 with TRBJ2-3; tentative D call: TRBD1 (6 bases). This CDR3 comprises 14 residues. Germline V gene sequence: CDR1 LGHNT, CDR2 FRNRAP. Deletions cut 2 bases from V and 6 bases from J, with 12 bases between. The CDR3 reads CASGLSRGADTQYF. CDR3 bases: TGTGCTAGTGGTTTGTCCAGGGGTGCGGATACGCAGTATTTT.

Written as DNA, the CDR3 is TGCAGTGCTAGAGATATATTTTCCGGGGCAGTGGAGACCCAGTACTTC. Translated: CSARDIFSGAVETQYF. This chain links TRBV20-1 with TRBJ2-5; D tentatively reads TRBD1 or TRBD2 (5 bases each). From germline, CDR1 is DFQATT and CDR2 SNEGSKA (reference sequence). Trimming took 0 bases from V and 5 from J, leaving 19 bases between them. The CDR3 is 16 residues long.

This chain connects TRBV20-1 to TRBJ1-5; D call uncertain. CDR1 is DFQATT and CDR2 is SNEGSKA in the germline V gene (reference sequence). The V end lost 2 bases, the J end lost 3 bases, and 14 bases lay between the germline ends. The CDR3 has 15 amino acids. CDR3 DNA sequence: TGCAGTGCTAGATTAGGTAGTGGCAACAATCAGCCCCAGCATTTT. Protein product: CSARLGSGNNQPQHF.

There are many counts of this clonotype. The CDR3 DNA reads TGCGCCAGCAGCGTACGGGACAGGGTCAACGAGCAGTACTTC. Protein product: CASSVRDRVNEQYF. The V call is TRBV5-1, the J call TRBJ2-7, with 9 bases fitting TRBD1. V shed 4 bases and J 5 bases; nucleotides not matched to a gene: 7. Germline-derived CDR1 and CDR2 are SGHRS and YFSETQ. The CDR3 spans 14 residues.

V is TRBV18 and J is TRBJ2-2; D unresolved. The CDR3 consists of 14 residues. The V end lost 2 bases, the J end lost 1 base, and 5 bases lay between the germline ends. In germline, CDR1 is KGHSH, CDR2 LQKENI. DNA for the CDR3: TGTGCCAGCTCACCAGGGGTGAACACCGGGGAGCTGTTTTTT. Amino acid sequence: CASSPGVNTGELFF.

The table lists this clonotype with a few counts. The chain recombines TRBV2 with TRBJ2-3; TRBD2 aligns across 10 bases. There are 15 residues in the CDR3. Germline trimming cut 3 bases from V and 5 bases from J; bases unmatched to any gene: 5. Germline CDR1 SNHLY, CDR2 FYNNEI. The chain's CDR3 is CASSEIAGGLDTQYF. CDR3 bases: TGTGCCAGCAGTGAGATAGCGGGGGGTTTAGATACGCAGTATTTT.

The chain uses TRBV6-5 and TRBJ1-1; 7 positions agree with TRBD1. Germline values: CDR1 MNHEY, CDR2 SVGAGI. The J segment lost 6 bases and the V segment lost 2 bases, leaving 9 bases of the junction unmatched. This CDR3 comprises 15 residues. The CDR3 is CASSYTGAGSAEAFF. CDR3 in DNA: TGTGCCAGCAGTTACACAGGGGCAGGGTCGGCTGAAGCTTTCTTT.

This clonotype was counted between two and nine times. The V call is TRBV14, the J call TRBJ2-1; TRBD2 might be the D (5 bases). With 0 bases removed from V and 0 bases from J, the gap between germline ends came to 9 bases. Germline CDR1 is SGHDN and CDR2 is FVKESK. The CDR3 contains 16 residues. CDR3 nucleotides: TGTGCCAGCAGCCAAGACCGAGGGAGCTCCTACAATGAGCAGTTCTTC. It encodes CASSQDRGSSYNEQFF.

This clonotype was seen a few times. The chain joins TRBV7-8 to TRBJ1-1; D is perhaps TRBD1 (6 bases). CDR3 length: 17 residues. The V gene lost 5 bases and the J gene lost 7 bases, with 26 bases spanning the gap. Germline values: CDR1 SGHVS, CDR2 FQNEAQ. DNA for the CDR3: TGTGCCAGCAGCGAAAAGAGCCATTTAGGGGGGGTAGGTGAAGCTTTCTTT. Protein product: CASSEKSHLGGVGEAFF.